A single sample gave rise to the 14 T cell receptor beta chains below, sequenced in a study of T cell changes during pregnancy in multiple sclerosis. Data came from immunoSEQ multiplex PCR; TCRdb stores just in-frame clones and leaves some out. The table has 80,000 to 130,000 clones, 90% to 95% seen once. The sequences come from peripheral blood, collected before pregnancy. The receptors were sampled from a female donor with multiple sclerosis, enrolled in a pregnancy study.

The chain has TRBV6-4 and TRBJ2-2, with D possibly matching TRBD2 (5 bases). The CDR3 is made up of 15 amino acids. Trimming took off 5 bases at V and 0 bases at J, with 10 bases between the two ends. The germline CDR1 and CDR2 sequences are MRHNA and SNTAGT. The chain's CDR3 is CASSPGSANTGELFF. CDR3 DNA: TGTGCCAGCAGTCCGGGGTCTGCGAACACCGGGGAGCTGTTTTTT.

The CDR3 loop is CASSPSLISRDEQFF. The CDR3, as DNA: TGCGCCAGCAGCCCGTCCTTAATATCCCGGGATGAGCAGTTCTTC. The rearrangement uses TRBV5-1 and TRBJ2-1; D gene unclear. The CDR3 contains 15 residues. Trimming took off 4 bases at V and 8 bases at J, with 19 bases between the two ends. Germline lookup yields CDR1 SGHRS and CDR2 YFSETQ.

V usage is TRBV13 and J usage is TRBJ1-1; a weak D match, TRBD1 (6 bases). The V gene lost 4 bases and the J gene lost 4 bases, with 22 bases spanning the gap. This CDR3 has 17 amino acids. Germline V gene lookup returns CDR1 PRHDT and CDR2 FYEKMQ (reference sequence). In DNA, the CDR3 is TGTGCCAGCAGCTCGAGCTGGACGACAGGCCGAGGCACTGAAGCTTTCTTT. This translates into CASSSSWTTGRGTEAFF.

The rearrangement uses TRBV2 and TRBJ2-7; D ambiguous. The CDR3 covers 12 residues. Germline-derived CDR1 and CDR2 are SNHLY and FYNNEI. Trimming left V 4 bases short and J 7 bases short, with 11 bases between. DNA of the CDR3: TGTGCCAGCAGTGGTACAGCTGGGGAGCAGTACTTC. Translated, it gives CASSGTAGEQYF.

The chain carries TRBV19 and TRBJ1-2; TRBD1 aligns across 12 bases. The CDR3 extends over 17 amino acids. The J segment lost 8 bases and the V segment lost 4 bases, leaving 14 bases of the junction unmatched. Germline V CDR1 and CDR2: LNHDA, SQIVND (reference sequence). The CDR3 loop is CASSSSLGTGGAGGYTF. In DNA, the CDR3 is TGTGCCAGTAGTAGTAGCCTCGGGACAGGGGGCGCAGGCGGCTACACCTTC.

J is TRBJ2-2 and V is TRBV30; 11 nucleotides match TRBD1. V lost 1 base and J lost 4; bases outside the gene matches: 5. The CDR3 runs 16 residues. Germline assignment: CDR1 GTSNPN and CDR2 SVGIG (reference sequence). The CDR3 DNA sequence: TGTGCCTGGAGTGGATGGACAGGGGGCGGCACCGGGGAGCTGTTTTTT. This codes for CAWSGWTGGGTGELFF.

The chain links TRBV6-4 to TRBJ1-2; TRBD1 agrees at 8 bases. This CDR3 comprises 13 residues. The junction had 3 bases not matched to a gene; V was cut back by 2 bases and J by 7 bases. CDR1 and CDR2 from the germline V gene are MRHNA and SNTAGT. The CDR3 spells CASSDAGGSGYTF. DNA of the CDR3: TGTGCCAGCAGTGACGCAGGGGGCTCTGGCTACACCTTC.

This clone was seen just once. V is TRBV18 and J is TRBJ2-5, with 12 bases that match TRBD2. The CDR3 runs to 19 residues. With 3 bases clipped from V and 5 bases from J, the junction kept 16 bases outside the gene matches. The germline V gene encodes CDR1 KGHSH and CDR2 LQKENI. The CDR3 DNA reads TGTGCCAGCTCACCTAAGACCGGGACTAGCGGGCTACGATGGGAGACCCAGTACTTC. It yields the protein CASSPKTGTSGLRWETQYF.

This clone is a singleton in its sample. V gene TRBV29-1 combines with J gene TRBJ2-7, with 8 bases that match TRBD1. The germline V gene has CDR1 SQVTM and CDR2 ANQGSEA. The V segment lost 7 bases and the J segment 1 base; nucleotides outside the gene matches: 6. The length of the CDR3 is 13 residues. The CDR3 coding sequence is TGCAGCGCCTGGGACAGGAGTTCCTACGAGCAGTACTTC. This sequence encodes CSAWDRSSYEQYF.

The V and J genes are TRBV15 and TRBJ2-2, with 8 bases that match TRBD1. V lost 1 base to trimming and J lost 6 bases; unmatched junction nucleotides: 4. Germline lookup yields CDR1 LNHNV and CDR2 YYDKDF (reference sequence). The CDR3 has 15 residues. The DNA for the CDR3 is TGTGCCACCAGCAGAGGACAGGGGACCCCCGGGGAGCTGTTTTTT. Amino acid sequence: CATSRGQGTPGELFF.

The chain recombines TRBV6-5 with TRBJ1-5; TRBD1 aligns across 9 bases. Germline loops: CDR1 MNHEY, CDR2 SVGAGI. Trimming took 6 bases from V and 1 from J; bases not matched to a gene: 4. The CDR3 runs 15 residues. CDR3 nucleotide sequence: TGTGCCAGCAGCCCGGACAGGGGAAGCAATCAGCCCCAGCATTTT. Translated, it gives CASSPDRGSNQPQHF.

J is TRBJ2-2 and V is TRBV5-1; 13 nucleotides align to TRBD2. J was trimmed by 4 bases and V by 4 bases; bases with no gene match: 4. The CDR3 is 16 residues long. Germline V CDR1 and CDR2: SGHRS, YFSETQ. CDR3 sequence: CASSRTSGSITGELFF. CDR3 coding DNA: TGCGCCAGCAGCCGGACTAGCGGGAGTATCACCGGGGAGCTGTTTTTT.

The V and J genes are TRBV7-2 and TRBJ2-5, with 9 positions matching TRBD1. V dropped 1 base and J dropped 4; count of bases not matched to a gene: 7. Germline CDR1 and CDR2: SGHTA and FQGNSA. The CDR3 has 16 residues. The CDR3 sequence is CASSLEGQGVGETQYF. For the CDR3, the DNA is TGTGCCAGCAGCTTAGAGGGACAGGGAGTAGGAGAGACCCAGTACTTC.

This chain links TRBV6-5 with TRBJ2-7; maybe TRBD2 (6 bases). V lost 0 bases and J lost 6, with 9 bases in between. The germline V gene has CDR1 MNHEY and CDR2 SVGAGI. The CDR3 loop spans 13 amino acids. The CDR3 loop is CASSYSWGLEQYF. CDR3 bases: TGTGCCAGCAGTTACTCGTGGGGACTCGAGCAGTACTTC.